This entry is about one TCR beta chain. Germline-derived CDR1 and CDR2 are SGDLS and YYNGEE. V trimming: 6 bases; J trimming: 2 bases; junction bases outside the gene matches: 9. The CDR3 is 15 residues long. The data are from a study of blood T cell repertoires in COVID-19. Study-level background: Sites in the United States, Italy and Spain provided acute and convalescent COVID-19 samples. From T cells, B-cell-depleted T cells, or PBMCs came the material, which was cDNA or gDNA.

Original handling: Counts of nucleated cells, estimated from reference gene primer amplification, were obtained. Profiling relied on immunoSEQ multiplex PCR, and the TCRdb table lists in-frame clones only, not all of them. D and trimming come from the DNA, and the V and J calls and clone size come from that table. The sample shows 250,000 to 350,000 clones, roughly 87% of them seen only once. J is TRBJ2-7 and V is TRBV9; 9 bases are a match to TRBD2. The TCR originated in a man aged 18 to 30 with active or convalescent COVID-19. Source material: peripheral blood. The CDR3 loop is CASNPGGGEPYEQYF. The CDR3 DNA follows: TGTGCCAGCAACCCTGGCGGGGGGGAACCCTACGAGCAGTACTTC. Combining the CDR3 with reference TRBV9 and TRBJ2-7 gives the whole variable domain DSGVTQTPKHLITATGQRVTLRCSPRSGDLSVYWYQQSLDQGLQFLIQYYNGEERAKGNILERFSAQQFPDLHSELNLSSLELGDSALYFCASNPGGGEPYEQYFGPGTRLTVT.